The 13 T cell receptor beta chains reported below all come from one sample, sequenced in a study of radiation and T cells in renal cell carcinoma. Time point here: blood 2 weeks post-SBRT. Treatment given: 15 Gy SBRT to primary tumor, nephrectomy 4 weeks later. TCRdb's copy holds only in-frame clones and misses some; the assay was immunoSEQ multiplex PCR. The table lists some 130,000 clones, roughly four fifths of them singletons. The specimen comprised blood, sampled from a patient whose treatment included radiotherapy and nephrectomy. Receptors originate from a woman aged 55-70 years with renal cell carcinoma.

The rearrangement joins TRBV19 to TRBJ2-7, with 7 bases that match TRBD1. The V gene's germline CDR1 is LNHDA and CDR2 SQIVND (reference sequence). V trimming: 6 bases; J trimming: 5 bases; junction bases outside the gene matches: 7. The CDR3 length is 13 residues. The CDR3 region has the DNA TGTGCCAGTAGCCCCTTCCAGGGGGACGAGCAGTACTTC. It is translated as CASSPFQGDEQYF. Filled out from reference TRBV19 and TRBJ2-7, the complete variable domain reads DGGITQSPKYLFRKEGQNVTLSCEQNLNHDAMYWYRQDPGQGLRLIYYSQIVNDFQKGDIAEGYSVSREKKESFPLTVTSAQKNPTAFYLCASSPFQGDEQYFGPGTRLTVT.

CDR3 nucleotides: TGTGCCAGCAGTTACGCACCGGGACAGGGGGGTGAAAAACTGTTTTTT. This translates into CASSYAPGQGGEKLFF. The genes are TRBV6-5 and TRBJ1-4; 11 bases line up with TRBD1. J lost 7 bases, V lost 2 bases, and 6 bases had no gene match. The CDR3 has 16 residues. CDR1 MNHEY and CDR2 SVGAGI come from the germline V gene.

The gene calls are TRBV10-3 and TRBJ1-5; tentatively, D is TRBD1 (5 bases). This CDR3 is built from 14 residues. V lost 6 bases to trimming and J lost 1 base, with 10 bases between them. In germline, CDR1 is ENHRY, CDR2 SYGVKD. The CDR3 is CAIRDDSSNQPQHF. The DNA of the CDR3 is TGTGCCATCAGAGACGACAGCAGCAATCAGCCCCAGCATTTT.

The chain carries TRBV5-1 and TRBJ2-5; TRBD1 matches 8 bases. Germline V lookup: CDR1 SGHRS, CDR2 YFSETQ. The CDR3 is 14 amino acids. The J segment lost 3 bases and the V segment lost 4 bases, leaving 5 bases of the junction unmatched. The CDR3 DNA follows: TGCGCCAGCAGCCACGCGGGACAGGAAGAGACCCAGTACTTC. Its protein is CASSHAGQEETQYF.

V and J are TRBV19 and TRBJ1-1; unclear D gene. The CDR3 length is 11 residues. Germline CDR1 LNHDA, CDR2 SQIVND (reference sequence). V gave up 7 bases and J gave up 6 bases, with 9 bases separating them. The chain's CDR3 is CASIFAAEAFF. CDR3 nucleotide sequence: TGTGCCAGTATTTTTGCTGCTGAAGCTTTCTTT.

This chain links TRBV4-2 with TRBJ1-4; D unresolved. With 0 bases removed from V and 4 bases from J, the gap between germline ends came to 9 bases. Germline V lookup: CDR1 LGHNA, CDR2 YNFKEQ. The CDR3 length is 15 residues. CDR3 amino acids: CASSQDTGLNEKLFF. The CDR3 DNA reads as TGTGCCAGCAGCCAAGATACCGGTCTTAATGAAAAACTGTTTTTT.

This chain's CDR3 is CASRTTGGRPGKLFF. DNA for the CDR3: TGTGCCAGCAGAACCACAGGGGGTAGGCCTGGAAAACTGTTTTTT. The V call is TRBV11-2, the J call TRBJ1-4, with 8 bases that match TRBD1. V shed 6 bases, J shed 10 bases, and the junction held 13 bases outside the gene matches. This CDR3 comprises 15 residues. Germline-derived CDR1 and CDR2 are SGHAT and FQNNGV.

CDR3 coding DNA: TGCGCCAGCAGCCCCCGGGGAGGGCTCCTAAATCAGCCCCAGCATTTT. Protein sequence: CASSPRGGLLNQPQHF. This chain uses TRBV4-1 with TRBJ1-5; D remains ambiguous. Looked up from germline, CDR1 is MGHRA and CDR2 is YSYEKL. This CDR3 comprises 16 residues. V was cut by 4 bases and J by 4 bases, with 17 bases left in between.

The chain links TRBV18 to TRBJ2-7; maybe TRBD1 (5 bases). The ends were cut back, 3 bases at V and 2 bases at J, with 14 bases in the middle. This CDR3 spans 15 amino acids. CDR1 and CDR2 from the germline V gene are KGHSH and LQKENI. The CDR3 DNA reads as TGTGCCAGCTCACCCCAAAGGGGAACCCCCTACGAGCAGTACTTC. This gives the protein CASSPQRGTPYEQYF.

Comment on this clone: A much larger clone differs by one base, so this may be a read error. This specimen includes other DNA sequences encoding the same CDR3. The chain carries TRBV19 and TRBJ1-1; D gene uncertain. Looked up from germline, CDR1 is LNHDA and CDR2 is SQIVND (reference sequence). This CDR3 contains 13 residues. V lost 2 bases and J lost 0, with 4 bases in between. CDR3 amino acids: CASSILVNTEAFF. In nucleotides, the CDR3 is TGTGCCAGTAGTATATTGGTGAACACTGAAGCTTTCTTT. Combining the CDR3 with reference TRBV19 and TRBJ1-1 gives the whole variable domain DGGITQSPKYLFRKEGQNVTLSCEQNLNHDAMYWYRQDPGQGLRLIYYSQIVNDFQKGDIAEGYSVSREKKESFPLTVTSAQKNPTAFYLCASSILVNTEAFFGQGTRLTVV.

This clone has only one observation. V is TRBV19 and J is TRBJ2-4; D may be TRBD1 or TRBD2 (5 bases each). Germline loops: CDR1 LNHDA, CDR2 SQIVND (reference sequence). The CDR3 is 15 residues long. V shed 3 bases and J shed 2 bases, with 11 bases lying between them. The chain's CDR3 is CASSMFQGPKNIQYF. CDR3 nucleotides: TGTGCCAGTAGTATGTTCCAGGGACCCAAAAACATTCAGTACTTC.

The chain couples TRBV6-6 to TRBJ1-1, with TRBD1 as a possible D gene (5 bases). The CDR3 is made up of 13 amino acids. CDR1 is MNHNY, CDR2 SVGAGI, per germline (reference sequence). Trimming cost V 5 bases and J 6 bases, with 13 bases left between them. CDR3 nucleotides: TGTGCCAGCAGTATCTTTGAGGGGTCTGAAGCTTTCTTT. This codes for CASSIFEGSEAFF.

Here the CDR3 DNA reads TGTGCCAGCAGCCAAGATACGGGGCCCAATTCACCCCTCCACTTT. Protein: CASSQDTGPNSPLHF. J is TRBJ1-6 and V is TRBV4-2; a weak D match, TRBD1 (5 bases). This CDR3 contains 15 residues. Per the germline V gene, CDR1 is LGHNA and CDR2 is YNFKEQ. With 0 bases removed from V and 7 bases from J, the gap between germline ends came to 10 bases.